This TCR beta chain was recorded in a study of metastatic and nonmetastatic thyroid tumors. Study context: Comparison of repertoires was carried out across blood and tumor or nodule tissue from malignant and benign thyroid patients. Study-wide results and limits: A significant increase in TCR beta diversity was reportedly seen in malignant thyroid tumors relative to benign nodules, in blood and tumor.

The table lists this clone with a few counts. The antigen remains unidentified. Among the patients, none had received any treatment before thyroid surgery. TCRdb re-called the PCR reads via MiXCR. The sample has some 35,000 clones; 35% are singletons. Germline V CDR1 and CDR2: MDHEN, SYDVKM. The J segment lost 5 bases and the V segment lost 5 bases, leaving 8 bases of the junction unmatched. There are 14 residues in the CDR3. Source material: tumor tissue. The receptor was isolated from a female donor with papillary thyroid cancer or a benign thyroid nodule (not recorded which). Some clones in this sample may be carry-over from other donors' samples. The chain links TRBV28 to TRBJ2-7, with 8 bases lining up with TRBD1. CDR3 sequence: CASSPDRELNEQYF. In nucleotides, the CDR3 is TGTGCCAGCAGTCCGGACAGGGAGTTAAACGAGCAGTACTTC.